This T cell receptor beta chain is from a study of cytomegalovirus exposure and HLA in healthy donors. Whole-study context: An analysis done earlier identified some 120 million unique TCR beta sequences from 190 million or so T cells.

Study-wide findings and caveats: Most likely, a cluster of highly shared sequence variants arose as a sequencing artifact.

Vbeta (60) and Jbeta (13) primers were used in the PCR. Generated by immunoSEQ multiplex PCR, the TCRdb table keeps only in-frame clones and is missing some. The sample has more than 130,000 clones, roughly two thirds seen once; the top ten hold roughly an eighth. V gave up 3 bases and J gave up 4 bases, with 12 bases separating them. The CDR3 totals 14 residues. The germline gives CDR1 MNHNS, CDR2 SASEGT. In regard to this clone: Its antigen remains unidentified.

The clonotype originates from a human donor in good health. The chain couples TRBV6-1 to TRBJ1-1; D might be TRBD1 (5 bases). The sequenced sample consisted of PBMCs. This chain's CDR3 is CASSDWGKGTEAFF. CDR3 nucleotide sequence: TGTGCCAGCAGTGACTGGGGCAAGGGCACTGAAGCTTTCTTT.